A single sample gave rise to the 17 T cell receptor beta chains below, sequenced in a study of Ad26.COV2.S vaccination and SARS-CoV-2 variants. Assay: immunoSEQ multiplex PCR; the TCRdb copy retains only in-frame clones and omits some. The sample has 150,000 to 200,000 clones, roughly 87% seen once. Specimen: peripheral blood, collected after recovery from COVID-19. The origin of the receptors is a human donor who had recovered from COVID-19.

This chain uses TRBV18 with TRBJ1-5, with 8 positions matching TRBD1. The germline V gene encodes CDR1 KGHSH and CDR2 LQKENI. V lost 3 bases, J lost 1 base, and 14 bases stayed unmatched. The CDR3 is 19 residues long. Here the CDR3 reads CASSPRTGSGVGSNQPQHF. Here the CDR3 DNA reads TGTGCCAGCTCACCCCGGACAGGGTCGGGCGTAGGGAGCAATCAGCCCCAGCATTTT.

The rearrangement links TRBV20-1 to TRBJ2-1; possibly TRBD2 for D (5 bases). Trimming took off 4 bases at V and 7 bases at J, with 8 bases between the two ends. Germline CDR1 and CDR2: DFQATT and SNEGSKA (reference sequence). This CDR3 is built from 11 residues. CDR3 nucleotide sequence: TGCAGTGCTAAGCGAGGGAATGAGCAGTTCTTC. This encodes CSAKRGNEQFF.

The chain carries TRBV6-1 and TRBJ1-2; 7 positions match TRBD1. Trimming at V came to 3 bases and at J to 8 bases, leaving 9 bases not matched to a gene. The CDR3 runs 14 residues. CDR1 is MNHNS, CDR2 SASEGT, per germline. CDR3 region: CASSEVYRGGGYTF. The DNA of the CDR3 is TGTGCCAGCAGTGAGGTCTACAGGGGCGGGGGCTACACCTTC.

The chain joins TRBV11-2 to TRBJ2-7; possibly TRBD2 for D (5 bases). The germline CDR1 and CDR2 sequences are SGHAT and FQNNGV. With 3 bases removed from V and 4 bases from J, the gap between germline ends came to 13 bases. This CDR3 region has 14 residues. CDR3 nucleotides: TGTGCCAGCAGCTTCGGGGTAGGCCCATACGAGCAGTACTTC. This translates into CASSFGVGPYEQYF.

The chain combines TRBV6-5 with TRBJ1-1; D is perhaps TRBD1 (6 bases). The CDR3 is 14 residues long. Per germline, CDR1 MNHEY and CDR2 SVGAGI. V lost 5 bases to trimming and J lost 5 bases, with 15 bases between them. The CDR3 reads CASSRGQLRTEAFF. The CDR3 DNA follows: TGTGCCAGCAGTCGCGGACAGCTCCGGACTGAAGCTTTCTTT.

The CDR3 spells CSVRGAGELFF. The CDR3 coding sequence is TGCAGCGTGAGGGGCGCCGGGGAGCTGTTTTTT. The chain joins TRBV20-1 to TRBJ2-2; either TRBD1 or TRBD2 may supply D (5 bases each). The CDR3 is made up of 11 amino acids. CDR1 and CDR2 from the germline V gene are DFQATT and SNEGSKA (reference sequence).

The chain joins TRBV19 to TRBJ2-5; D unresolved. V gave up 5 bases and J gave up 5 bases, with 9 bases separating them. CDR3 length equals 12 residues. Germline V gives CDR1 LNHDA, CDR2 SQIVND (reference sequence). CDR3 nucleotide sequence: TGTGCCAGTAGTCGGAGCATGGAGACCCAGTACTTC. It is translated as CASSRSMETQYF.

The chain is built from TRBV5-1 and TRBJ2-1, with D unresolved. The CDR3 sequence is 14 residues long. Trimming removed 4 bases at V and 6 bases at J, with 14 bases between. The germline CDR1 and CDR2 sequences are SGHRS and YFSETQ. The DNA for the CDR3 is TGCGCCAGCAGCCCACAAGGTCCCGTCAATGAGCAGTTCTTC. Translating gives CASSPQGPVNEQFF.

The rearrangement joins TRBV27 to TRBJ2-7; TRBD1 matches 12 bases. Germline V gene lookup returns CDR1 MNHEY and CDR2 SMNVEV (reference sequence). V gave up 0 bases and J gave up 6 bases; unmatched junction bases: 9. The CDR3 has 17 amino acids. The CDR3 sequence is CASSLSRPGQGAREQYF. DNA for the CDR3: TGTGCCAGCAGTTTATCGCGGCCGGGACAGGGGGCGCGCGAGCAGTACTTC.

The CDR3 spells CASRNRGQPQHF. CDR3 DNA: TGTGCCAGCCGGAATCGGGGACAGCCCCAGCATTTT. The chain joins TRBV19 to TRBJ1-5, with unresolved D. CDR1 LNHDA and CDR2 SQIVND come from the germline V gene (reference sequence). CDR3 length: 12 amino acids. V was cut by 9 bases and J by 7 bases, with 13 bases left in between.

The gene calls are TRBV9 and TRBJ1-1, with D perhaps matching TRBD1 (5 bases). CDR3 length: 16 amino acids. V gave up 0 bases and J gave up 6 bases, with 18 bases separating them. Looked up from germline, CDR1 is SGDLS and CDR2 is YYNGEE. Here the CDR3 DNA reads TGTGCCAGCAGCGTAGCGGCCGCAGAGGGAGGGGCTGAAGCTTTCTTT. Translated: CASSVAAAEGGAEAFF.

This chain joins TRBV9 and TRBJ2-3, with 10 nucleotides matching TRBD2. V lost 2 bases, J lost 1 base, and 4 bases stayed unmatched. Germline-derived CDR1 and CDR2 are SGDLS and YYNGEE. This CDR3 has 16 amino acids. CDR3 sequence (DNA): TGTGCCAGCAGCGTCAGCGGGGGGGCCGGCACAGATACGCAGTATTTT. This translates into CASSVSGGAGTDTQYF.

This rearrangement joins TRBV5-5 to TRBJ1-1; D is unclear. The CDR3 is made up of 15 amino acids. V lost 0 bases to trimming and J lost 0 bases, with 9 bases between them. Germline values: CDR1 SGHKS, CDR2 YYEKEE (reference sequence). CDR3 DNA sequence: TGTGCCAGCAGCTTGGGTCTTACCTTGAACACTGAAGCTTTCTTT. Protein: CASSLGLTLNTEAFF. Combining the CDR3 with reference TRBV5-5 and TRBJ1-1 gives the whole variable domain DAGVTQSPTHLIKTRGQQVTLRCSPISGHKSVSWYQQVLGQGPQFIFQYYEKEERGRGNFPDRFSARQFPNYSSELNVNALLLGDSALYLCASSLGLTLNTEAFFGQGTRLTVV.

J is TRBJ1-2 and V is TRBV3-1 (or the pseudogene TRBV3-2), with D possibly TRBD1 on 5 matching bases. The CDR3 runs to 14 residues. The ends were cut back, 2 bases at V and 9 bases at J, with 16 bases in the middle. Germline-derived CDR1 and CDR2 are LGHDT and YNNKEL (reference sequence). CDR3 bases: TGTGCCAGCAGCCAACGGGACGGGTCCTGGAGCTACACCTTC. It specifies CASSQRDGSWSYTF.

V usage is TRBV9 and J usage is TRBJ2-3; D is unclear. Germline V lookup: CDR1 SGDLS, CDR2 YYNGEE. CDR3 length equals 14 residues. V was cut by 3 bases and J by 9 bases, with 17 bases left in between. This CDR3 is CASSATGSVGTQYF. CDR3 DNA sequence: TGTGCCAGCAGCGCGACCGGTAGTGTCGGCACGCAGTATTTT.

The chain combines TRBV29-1 with TRBJ2-2; D is undetermined. Germline CDR1 and CDR2: SQVTM and ANQGSEA. This CDR3 spans 12 amino acids. With 6 bases removed from V and 5 bases from J, the gap between germline ends came to 10 bases. The CDR3 loop reads CSVPSWTGELFF. In DNA form, the CDR3 reads TGCAGCGTGCCCAGTTGGACCGGGGAGCTGTTTTTT.

J is TRBJ1-5 and V is TRBV19; 7 nucleotides line up with TRBD1. Germline loops: CDR1 LNHDA, CDR2 SQIVND (reference sequence). With V trimmed by 6 bases and J by 2 bases, 4 bases remained unmatched. The CDR3 length is 14 residues. The CDR3 DNA is TGTGCCAGTAGCCGTACAGGGGGCAATCAGCCCCAGCATTTT. Translated, it gives CASSRTGGNQPQHF.